Shown below are 11 T cell receptor beta chains from a single sample sequenced in a study of CD8+ T cells in alopecia areata (dated by TCRdb to between 2018 and 2020). Library preparation employed the immunoSEQ multiplex PCR assay. RNA was extracted from all samples and reverse transcribed into cDNA as template for TCR sequencing. As stored in TCRdb, this immuneACCESS dataset retains in-frame rearrangements with V and J assigned. A fraction of the clones does not appear; measured against another copy, unresolved V genes explain less than half of the discrepancy, and the remainder lacks a known reason. This sample gives over 150,000 clones in total; more than 45% of them show up just once. The ten largest clones take up 5.5% to 6% of the sample. The time point label, as the study defines it: roughly 26 weeks on oral tofacitinib. Reading the label with the study, this specimen's treatment or condition is: oral pan-JAK inhibitor, 5-10 mg twice daily.

Sequenced material: CD4+ T cells sorted from blood, taken at week 24, from a patient treated with tofacitinib. Receptors originate from a human donor with alopecia areata.

The chain has TRBV10-3 and TRBJ2-1; maybe TRBD2 (6 bases). V was trimmed by 7 bases and J by 5 bases, leaving 12 bases between them. Looked up from germline, CDR1 is ENHRY and CDR2 is SYGVKD. The CDR3 is 13 residues long. CDR3 region: CAITGDFDNEQFF. CDR3 coding DNA: TGTGCCATCACTGGGGACTTCGACAATGAGCAGTTCTTC.

The rearrangement joins TRBV29-1 to TRBJ1-3, with D unresolved. This CDR3 spans 11 amino acids. Trimming pared 5 bases from V and 0 bases from J, leaving 2 bases between. Germline CDR1 reads SQVTM; CDR2 reads ANQGSEA. DNA of the CDR3: TGCAGCGTTAACTCTGGAAACACCATATATTTT. Translated: CSVNSGNTIYF.

This clone was picked up one time. V usage is TRBV29-1 and J usage is TRBJ2-5; possibly TRBD2 for D (6 bases). The CDR3 extends over 14 amino acids. The germline V gene encodes CDR1 SQVTM and CDR2 ANQGSEA. Trimming cost V 4 bases and J 5 bases, with 17 bases left between them. The CDR3 DNA reads as TGCAGCGTTGTTTTAAGCGGGTCTTCGGAGACCCAGTACTTC. Its translation: CSVVLSGSSETQYF.

In its sample, this clone was seen a few times. Other DNA sequences within the sample encode an identical CDR3. The J gene is TRBJ2-1, the V gene TRBV6-6; perhaps TRBD2 as D (5 bases). The CDR3 runs 14 residues. Trimming shortened V by 0 bases and J by 4 bases, and 7 bases separated the two germline ends. From germline, CDR1 is MNHNY and CDR2 SVGAGI (reference sequence). CDR3 residues: CASSYSSVYNEQFF. The CDR3 nucleotides are TGTGCCAGCAGTTACTCTAGCGTGTACAATGAGCAGTTCTTC.

This chain joins TRBV9 and TRBJ1-1; D is undetermined. CDR3 length: 13 residues. V lost 0 bases to trimming and J lost 6 bases, with 9 bases between them. The germline V gene encodes CDR1 SGDLS and CDR2 YYNGEE. The CDR3 protein is CASSVAVRAEAFF. The CDR3 nucleotides are TGTGCCAGCAGCGTAGCGGTTCGGGCTGAAGCTTTCTTT.

The V and J genes are TRBV4-3 and TRBJ1-1; 8 bases fit TRBD1. The CDR3 is 14 amino acids. Per the germline V gene, CDR1 is LGHNA and CDR2 is YSLEER. Trimming cost V 2 bases and J 5 bases; bases outside gene matches: 4. The CDR3 DNA follows: TGCGCCAGCAGCCAAACAGGGGGGGGGACTGAAGCTTTCTTT. Amino acid sequence: CASSQTGGGTEAFF.

This clone was detected a few times. V usage is TRBV28 and J usage is TRBJ2-1, with 8 bases lining up with TRBD1. Germline assignment: CDR1 MDHEN and CDR2 SYDVKM. V trimming: 5 bases; J trimming: 8 bases; junction bases outside the gene matches: 5. This CDR3 has 13 amino acids. The CDR3 spells CASSPGQGDEQFF. CDR3 nucleotides: TGTGCCAGCAGTCCCGGACAGGGCGATGAGCAGTTCTTC.

This clone has a single count. The rearrangement uses TRBV6-5 and TRBJ2-5; tentatively, D is TRBD2 (5 bases). Germline V gene sequence: CDR1 MNHEY, CDR2 SVGAGI. There are 16 residues in the CDR3. Trimming took off 0 bases at V and 0 bases at J, with 11 bases between the two ends. CDR3 nucleotide sequence: TGTGCCAGCAGTTACTCGTGGGAGTCGTACCAAGAGACCCAGTACTTC. This sequence encodes CASSYSWESYQETQYF.

This clone was observed a few times. J is TRBJ2-1 and V is TRBV9, with 8 positions matching TRBD2. CDR1 and CDR2 (germline): SGDLS, YYNGEE. The CDR3 has 16 residues. V gave up 6 bases and J gave up 10 bases; unmatched junction bases: 18. Here the CDR3 reads CASTGGATSGGREQFF. The CDR3 coding sequence is TGTGCCAGCACCGGGGGGGCCACATCGGGTGGTCGGGAGCAGTTCTTC.

The chain recombines TRBV4-2 with TRBJ2-3; D not certain. Germline lookup yields CDR1 LGHNA and CDR2 YNFKEQ. The CDR3 is 13 amino acids. With 1 base removed from V and 6 bases from J, the gap between germline ends came to 8 bases. CDR3 sequence reads: CASSQVPSDTQYF. In DNA form, the CDR3 reads TGTGCCAGCAGCCAAGTTCCGTCCGATACGCAGTATTTT.

The chain recombines TRBV29-1 with TRBJ2-7, with TRBD2 as a possible D gene (5 bases). Germline V gene sequence: CDR1 SQVTM, CDR2 ANQGSEA. The CDR3 runs 13 residues. V lost 8 bases and J 7 bases, leaving 21 bases between the germline ends. The CDR3 DNA reads TGCAGCTCCCAGGTCGGGGTTCGTGGGGAGCAGTACTTC. It is translated as CSSQVGVRGEQYF.